Presented here are 8 T cell receptor beta chains from one specimen sequenced in a study of cytomegalovirus exposure and HLA in healthy donors. Method: immunoSEQ multiplex PCR; TCRdb's copy keeps in-frame clones and lacks some. This table has about 200,000 clones, roughly 84% appearing once. The sequencing sample was made of PBMCs. These receptors were taken from a woman between 25 and 40 years old in good health and CMV-seropositive.

The chain combines TRBV2 with TRBJ2-7; D is possibly TRBD1 (6 bases). Germline V gene lookup returns CDR1 SNHLY and CDR2 FYNNEI. With 6 bases removed from V and 6 bases from J, the gap between germline ends came to 12 bases. The CDR3 covers 12 residues. The CDR3 DNA follows: TGTGCCAGCAGAGCACAGGGCCGCGAGCAGTACTTC. Amino acid sequence: CASRAQGREQYF. Looking up the rest from reference TRBV2 and TRBJ2-7 gives the full variable domain: EPEVTQTPSHQVTQMGQEVILRCVPISNHLYFYWYRQILGQKVEFLVSFYNNEISEKSEIFDDQFSVERPDGSNFTLKIRSTKLEDSAMYFCASRAQGREQYFGPGTRLTVT.

The chain combines TRBV27 with TRBJ2-1; a possible D gene is TRBD1 (6 bases). In germline, CDR1 is MNHEY, CDR2 SMNVEV (reference sequence). V lost 2 bases, J lost 5 bases, and 13 bases lay in between. This CDR3 comprises 15 residues. CDR3 in amino acids: CASSLRGQVNNEQFF. The CDR3 nucleotides read TGTGCCAGCAGTTTACGGGGACAAGTAAACAATGAGCAGTTCTTC.

The V gene is TRBV27, the J gene TRBJ2-3, with 9 positions matching TRBD2. With 5 bases clipped from V and 7 bases from J, the junction kept 16 bases outside the gene matches. Germline CDR1 and CDR2: MNHEY and SMNVEV (reference sequence). The CDR3 spans 17 residues. The CDR3 region has the DNA TGTGCCAGCAGTGACCCGGGACTAGCAGAGACGGCGAATACGCAGTATTTT. This codes for CASSDPGLAETANTQYF.

This chain joins TRBV30 and TRBJ2-4; D is unclear. The V end was cut by 0 bases, the J end by 9 bases, with 21 bases between. This CDR3 has 16 residues. Germline V lookup: CDR1 GTSNPN, CDR2 SVGIG (reference sequence). The chain's CDR3 is CAWSVDVRSPVGIQYF. The CDR3, as DNA: TGTGCCTGGAGTGTAGATGTGCGGAGTCCCGTCGGCATTCAGTACTTC.

The chain joins TRBV14 to TRBJ2-1; D is ambiguous. The V end lost 1 base, the J end lost 9 bases, and 10 bases lay between the germline ends. In germline, CDR1 is SGHDN, CDR2 FVKESK. The CDR3 extends over 13 amino acids. The CDR3 is CASSQVTDSEQFF. As DNA, the CDR3 is TGTGCCAGCAGCCAAGTCACAGATAGTGAGCAGTTCTTC.

This chain connects TRBV7-2 to TRBJ1-5, with D possibly being TRBD1 (6 bases). The germline V gene has CDR1 SGHTA and CDR2 FQGNSA. CDR3 length equals 16 residues. Trimming left V 0 bases short and J 4 bases short, with 13 bases between. The CDR3 spells CASSLAGRGGNQPQHF. In DNA, the CDR3 is TGTGCCAGCAGCTTAGCAGGAAGGGGGGGTAATCAGCCCCAGCATTTT.

V and J are TRBV6-1 and TRBJ2-5; D not certain. V was cut by 2 bases and J by 2 bases, with 9 bases left in between. CDR1 MNHNS and CDR2 SASEGT come from the germline V gene. CDR3 size: 14 residues. The CDR3 spells CASSEWAVQETQYF. CDR3 sequence (DNA): TGTGCCAGCAGTGAATGGGCTGTTCAAGAGACCCAGTACTTC.

In its sample, this clone was seen once. This sequence joins TRBV19 and TRBJ2-5; weak D call: TRBD2 (5 bases). V was clipped by 1 base and J by 7 bases, with 13 bases between them. The CDR3 spans 14 residues. Germline loops: CDR1 LNHDA, CDR2 SQIVND (reference sequence). CDR3 DNA: TGTGCCAGTAGTATAGCTGAGGGTGTGGGGACCCAGTACTTC. Its protein product is CASSIAEGVGTQYF.